These 16 T cell receptor beta chains originate from one sample sequenced in a study of blood T cell repertoires in COVID-19. Generated by immunoSEQ multiplex PCR, the TCRdb table keeps only in-frame clones and is missing some. The profile shows a few hundred thousand clones, 80% to 90% of them singletons. Sequenced input: PBMCs or T cells enriched from blood (not recorded which). These receptors all stem from a woman aged 45-59 years who had been exposed to COVID-19.

The rearrangement uses TRBV5-1 and TRBJ2-1; 7 bases are shared with TRBD2. V was clipped by 4 bases and J by 0 bases; unmatched bases: 4. CDR3 length equals 15 residues. The germline V gene encodes CDR1 SGHRS and CDR2 YFSETQ. The CDR3 region has the DNA TGCGCCAGCAGCGCTAGCGGCAGCTCCTACAATGAGCAGTTCTTC. Its protein is CASSASGSSYNEQFF.

The genes are TRBV29-1 and TRBJ1-2, with 9 positions matching TRBD1. The CDR3 runs to 12 residues. Germline V gene data show CDR1 as SQVTM and CDR2 as ANQGSEA. V lost 4 bases and J lost 6; bases outside the gene matches: 3. This CDR3 reads CSVAGQGNGYTF. The CDR3 region has the DNA TGCAGCGTTGCGGGACAGGGCAATGGCTACACCTTC.

The J gene is TRBJ2-1, the V gene TRBV4-3; 7 bases are shared with TRBD1. The CDR3 extends over 16 amino acids. CDR1 LGHNA and CDR2 YSLEER come from the germline V gene. V was clipped by 4 bases and J by 8 bases; unmatched bases: 14. The CDR3 protein is CASSPEVRGFRDEQFF. The CDR3, as DNA: TGCGCCAGCAGCCCCGAGGTCAGGGGGTTTCGTGATGAGCAGTTCTTC.

This chain links TRBV2 with TRBJ1-6; a possible D gene is TRBD1 (6 bases). The CDR3 loop spans 15 amino acids. Between the trimmed V and J ends, which lost 7 bases and 0 bases, there was a span of 10 bases. Germline CDR1 and CDR2: SNHLY and FYNNEI. Here the CDR3 DNA reads TGTGCCAGCATCGAGGACAGCTCCTATAATTCACCCCTCCACTTT. It yields the protein CASIEDSSYNSPLHF. The entire variable domain, with the rest obtained from reference TRBV2 and TRBJ1-6, is as follows: EPEVTQTPSHQVTQMGQEVILRCVPISNHLYFYWYRQILGQKVEFLVSFYNNEISEKSEIFDDQFSVERPDGSNFTLKIRSTKLEDSAMYFCASIEDSSYNSPLHFGNGTRLTVT.

V is TRBV5-1 and J is TRBJ2-1; 9 nucleotides agree with TRBD1. Trimming removed 5 bases from V and 6 bases from J; junction bases left unmatched: 6. This CDR3 region has 14 residues. The germline gives CDR1 SGHRS, CDR2 YFSETQ. The CDR3 DNA is TGCGCCAGCAGAGACGGGACAGGGTTCAATGAGCAGTTCTTC. Amino acid sequence: CASRDGTGFNEQFF.

The chain recombines TRBV19 with TRBJ1-2; D gene ambiguous. CDR1 is LNHDA, CDR2 SQIVND, per germline (reference sequence). The CDR3 loop spans 11 amino acids. Trimming stripped 1 base from V and 8 bases from J, with 5 bases between. CDR3 sequence reads: CASSIGVGYTF. The CDR3 region has the DNA TGTGCCAGTAGTATAGGAGTCGGCTACACCTTC. Looking up the rest from reference TRBV19 and TRBJ1-2 gives the full variable domain: DGGITQSPKYLFRKEGQNVTLSCEQNLNHDAMYWYRQDPGQGLRLIYYSQIVNDFQKGDIAEGYSVSREKKESFPLTVTSAQKNPTAFYLCASSIGVGYTFGSGTRLTVV.

The CDR3: CAWSSPLSTDTQYF. CDR3 in DNA: TGTGCCTGGAGTTCCCCCCTTAGCACAGATACGCAGTATTTT. The chain links TRBV30 to TRBJ2-3; D gene unclear. CDR3 size: 14 residues. With 2 bases removed from V and 0 bases from J, the gap between germline ends came to 9 bases. The germline CDR1 and CDR2 sequences are GTSNPN and SVGIG (reference sequence).

The chain employs TRBV5-6 and TRBJ2-5; D may be TRBD2 (5 bases). The V end lost 2 bases, the J end lost 1 base, and 15 bases lay between the germline ends. CDR1 and CDR2 (germline): SGHDT, YYEEEE. This CDR3 comprises 16 residues. The CDR3 protein is CASSLRVGVGQETQYF. Here the CDR3 DNA reads TGTGCCAGCAGCTTAAGGGTCGGGGTTGGCCAAGAGACCCAGTACTTC.

This chain connects TRBV5-1 to TRBJ1-2; 9 bases line up with TRBD1. The CDR3 has 13 amino acids. CDR1 and CDR2 from the germline V gene are SGHRS and YFSETQ. V was pared by 3 bases and J by 7 bases, with 4 bases of the junction left unmatched. This CDR3 reads CASSWDRVGGYTF. In nucleotides, the CDR3 is TGCGCCAGCAGCTGGGACAGGGTCGGTGGCTACACCTTC.

In its sample, this clone was seen once. The V gene is TRBV3-1 (or the pseudogene TRBV3-2), the J gene TRBJ2-3; D is perhaps TRBD2 (6 bases). The ends were cut back, 5 bases at V and 3 bases at J, with 21 bases in the middle. The CDR3 contains 17 residues. In germline, CDR1 is LGHDT, CDR2 YNNKEL (reference sequence). CDR3 coding DNA: TGTGCCAGCAGCTATTATAGGGCGGGGACGGCGACAGATACGCAGTATTTT. Encoded protein: CASSYYRAGTATDTQYF.

The chain links TRBV19 to TRBJ2-3; D perhaps matches TRBD2 (7 bases). With 6 bases removed from V and 0 bases from J, the gap between germline ends came to 13 bases. Per the germline V gene, CDR1 is LNHDA and CDR2 is SQIVND (reference sequence). The CDR3 has 15 residues. CDR3 loop: CASSPGGRSTDTQYF. In DNA, the CDR3 is TGTGCCAGTAGCCCCGGGGGGCGGAGCACAGATACGCAGTATTTT.

V usage is TRBV25-1 and J usage is TRBJ2-5; the D gene is possibly TRBD1 (5 bases). Germline lookup yields CDR1 MGHDK and CDR2 SYGVNS. V lost 1 base to trimming and J lost 4 bases, with 10 bases between them. The CDR3 totals 14 residues. This CDR3 is CASSESGPRETQYF. The CDR3 DNA reads as TGTGCCAGCAGTGAATCAGGGCCCCGAGAGACCCAGTACTTC. The whole variable domain, remainder taken from reference TRBV25-1 and TRBJ2-5, is EADIYQTPRYLVIGTGKKITLECSQTMGHDKMYWYQQDPGMELHLIHYSYGVNSTEKGDLSSESTVSRIRTEHFPLTLESARPSHTSQYLCASSESGPRETQYFGPGTRLLVL.

V is TRBV29-1 and J is TRBJ1-1; 10 bases map to TRBD1. The V and J ends lost 5 bases and 4 bases, in that order; junction bases with no gene match: 7. The CDR3 has 14 residues. From germline, CDR1 is SQVTM and CDR2 ANQGSEA. CDR3 region: CSVHRQGAFTEAFF. In nucleotides, the CDR3 is TGCAGCGTTCATCGACAGGGGGCTTTCACTGAAGCTTTCTTT.

This chain uses TRBV5-1 with TRBJ2-3; 12 bases line up with TRBD2. Germline values: CDR1 SGHRS, CDR2 YFSETQ. The junction had 3 bases not matched to a gene; V was cut back by 2 bases and J by 2 bases. CDR3 length: 16 amino acids. For the CDR3, the DNA is TGCGCCAGCAGCTTAACTAGCGGGGGGTACACAGATACGCAGTATTTT. Translated: CASSLTSGGYTDTQYF.

The rearrangement joins TRBV6-5 to TRBJ1-2; D might be TRBD1 (5 bases). V lost 6 bases and J lost 8, with 13 bases in between. CDR3 size: 12 residues. Germline V CDR1 and CDR2: MNHEY, SVGAGI. DNA for the CDR3: TGTGCCAGCAGGCCAAGCCGGGGGGGCTACACCTTC. Protein sequence: CASRPSRGGYTF.

This clone was counted a few times. The rearrangement joins TRBV28 to TRBJ1-2; 7 bases match TRBD1. Germline trimming cut 7 bases from V and 4 bases from J; bases unmatched to any gene: 9. The CDR3 consists of 14 residues. The germline V gene encodes CDR1 MDHEN and CDR2 SYDVKM. The CDR3: CASNLQGLAYGYTF. CDR3 bases: TGTGCCAGCAACCTACAGGGGCTCGCCTATGGCTACACCTTC.